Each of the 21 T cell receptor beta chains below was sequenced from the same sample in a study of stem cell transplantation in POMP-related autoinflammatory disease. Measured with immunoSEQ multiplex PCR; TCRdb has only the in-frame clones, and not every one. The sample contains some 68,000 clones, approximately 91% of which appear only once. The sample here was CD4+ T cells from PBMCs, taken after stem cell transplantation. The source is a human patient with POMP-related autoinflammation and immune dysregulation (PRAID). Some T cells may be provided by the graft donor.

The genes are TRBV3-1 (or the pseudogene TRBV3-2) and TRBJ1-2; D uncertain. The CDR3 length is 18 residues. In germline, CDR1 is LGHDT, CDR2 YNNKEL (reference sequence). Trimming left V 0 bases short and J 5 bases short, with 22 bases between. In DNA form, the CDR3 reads TGTGCCAGCAGCCAAGAGGGTTCTTGGACGGCGAGCGAGTATGGCTACACCTTC. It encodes CASSQEGSWTASEYGYTF.

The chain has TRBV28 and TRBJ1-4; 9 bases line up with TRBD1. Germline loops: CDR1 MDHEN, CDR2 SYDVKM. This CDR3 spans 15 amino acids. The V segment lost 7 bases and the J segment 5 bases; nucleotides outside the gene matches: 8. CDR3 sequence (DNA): TGTGCCAGCAATACCGGACAGGGGTACAATGAAAAACTGTTTTTT. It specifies CASNTGQGYNEKLFF.

The CDR3 loop is CASSLGRRGAKNIQYF. The CDR3 nucleotides read TGTGCCAGCAGCTTAGGCCGGAGGGGAGCCAAAAACATTCAGTACTTC. The chain uses TRBV13 and TRBJ2-4; TRBD2 is a possible D gene (6 bases). The CDR3 has 16 amino acids. Germline loops: CDR1 PRHDT, CDR2 FYEKMQ (reference sequence). V was trimmed by 0 bases and J by 0 bases, leaving 9 bases between them.

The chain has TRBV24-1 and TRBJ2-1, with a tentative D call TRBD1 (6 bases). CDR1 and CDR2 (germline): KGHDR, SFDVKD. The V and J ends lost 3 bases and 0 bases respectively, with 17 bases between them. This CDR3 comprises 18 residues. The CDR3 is CATSDPAPRGNSYNEQFF. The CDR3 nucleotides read TGTGCCACCAGTGATCCAGCACCCAGGGGAAACTCCTACAATGAGCAGTTCTTC.

The CDR3 DNA reads TGTGCCAGCAGCTCCCCGACAGGGACCTCTGGGGCCAACGTCCTGACTTTC. Protein: CASSSPTGTSGANVLTF. The chain recombines TRBV7-6 with TRBJ2-6, with 7 bases fitting TRBD1. The junction had 6 bases not matched to a gene; V was cut back by 4 bases and J by 0 bases. This CDR3 is built from 17 residues. Germline CDR1 SGHVS, CDR2 FNYEAQ.

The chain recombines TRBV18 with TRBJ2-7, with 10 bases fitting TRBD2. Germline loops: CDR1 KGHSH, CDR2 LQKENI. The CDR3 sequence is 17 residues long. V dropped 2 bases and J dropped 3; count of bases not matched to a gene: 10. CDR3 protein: CASSPNGLAGVVYEQYF. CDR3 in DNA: TGTGCCAGCTCACCAAATGGGCTAGCGGGAGTTGTCTACGAGCAGTACTTC.

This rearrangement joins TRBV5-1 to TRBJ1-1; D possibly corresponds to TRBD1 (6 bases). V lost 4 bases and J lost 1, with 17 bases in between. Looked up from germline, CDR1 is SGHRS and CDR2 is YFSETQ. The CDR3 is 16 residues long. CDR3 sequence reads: CASSPRPGQTNTEAFF. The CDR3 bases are TGCGCCAGCAGCCCCCGACCCGGACAGACGAACACTGAAGCTTTCTTT. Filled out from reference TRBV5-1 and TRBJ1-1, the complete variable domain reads KAGVTQTPRYLIKTRGQQVTLSCSPISGHRSVSWYQQTPGQGLQFLFEYFSETQRNKGNFPGRFSGRQFSNSRSEMNVSTLELGDSALYLCASSPRPGQTNTEAFFGQGTRLTVV.

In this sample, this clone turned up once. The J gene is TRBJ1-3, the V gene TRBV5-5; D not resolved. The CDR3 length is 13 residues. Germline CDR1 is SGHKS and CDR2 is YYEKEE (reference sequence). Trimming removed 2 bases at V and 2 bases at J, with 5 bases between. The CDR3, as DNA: TGTGCCAGCAGCTTCCGAGCTGGAAACACCATATATTTT. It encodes CASSFRAGNTIYF.

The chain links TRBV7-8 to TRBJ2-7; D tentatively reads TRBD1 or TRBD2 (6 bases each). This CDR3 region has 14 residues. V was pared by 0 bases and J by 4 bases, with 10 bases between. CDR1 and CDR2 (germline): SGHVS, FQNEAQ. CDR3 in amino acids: CASSLAGGPYEQYV. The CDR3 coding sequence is TGTGCCAGCAGCTTAGCCGGGGGCCCGTACGAGCAGTACGTC.

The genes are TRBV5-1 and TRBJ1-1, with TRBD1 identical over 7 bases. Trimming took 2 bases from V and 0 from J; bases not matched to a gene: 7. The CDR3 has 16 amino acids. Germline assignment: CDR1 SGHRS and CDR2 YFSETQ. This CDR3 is CASSFGAGGMNTEAFF. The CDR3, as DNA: TGCGCCAGCAGCTTCGGGGCAGGGGGGATGAACACTGAAGCTTTCTTT.

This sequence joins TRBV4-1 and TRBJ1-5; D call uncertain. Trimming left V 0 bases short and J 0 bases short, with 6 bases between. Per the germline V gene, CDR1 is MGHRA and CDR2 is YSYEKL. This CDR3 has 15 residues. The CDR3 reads CASSQEPYSNQPQHF. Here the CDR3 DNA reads TGCGCCAGCAGCCAAGAGCCTTATAGCAATCAGCCCCAGCATTTT.

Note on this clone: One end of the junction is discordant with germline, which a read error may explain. The CDR3 loop reads CASSRAGAGVPYNEQFF. CDR3 in DNA: TGCGCCAGTAGCCGGGCGGGAGCGGGGGTACCCTACAATGAGCAGTTCTTC. V gene TRBV4-1 combines with J gene TRBJ2-1; 8 nucleotides line up with TRBD2. The CDR3 is 17 amino acids. Germline CDR1 reads MGHRA; CDR2 reads YSYEKL.

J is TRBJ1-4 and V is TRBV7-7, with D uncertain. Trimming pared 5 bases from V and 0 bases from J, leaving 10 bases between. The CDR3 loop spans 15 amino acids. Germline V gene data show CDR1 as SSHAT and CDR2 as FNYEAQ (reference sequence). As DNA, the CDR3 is TGTGCCAGCAGCGGACGGGCATCAACTAATGAAAAACTGTTTTTT. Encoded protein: CASSGRASTNEKLFF.

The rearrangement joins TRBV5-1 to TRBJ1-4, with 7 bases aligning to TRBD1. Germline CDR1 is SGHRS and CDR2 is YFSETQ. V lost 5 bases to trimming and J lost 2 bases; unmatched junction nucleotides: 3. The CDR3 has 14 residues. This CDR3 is CASRTGSTNEKLFF. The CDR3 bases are TGCGCCAGCAGGACAGGGTCGACTAATGAAAAACTGTTTTTT.

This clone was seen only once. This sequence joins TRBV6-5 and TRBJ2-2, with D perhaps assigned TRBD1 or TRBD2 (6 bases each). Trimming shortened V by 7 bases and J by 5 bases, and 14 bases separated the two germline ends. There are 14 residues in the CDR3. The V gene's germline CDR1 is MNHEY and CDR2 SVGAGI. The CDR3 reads CASIMGGNTGELFF. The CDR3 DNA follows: TGTGCCAGCATTATGGGGGGCAATACCGGGGAGCTGTTTTTT.

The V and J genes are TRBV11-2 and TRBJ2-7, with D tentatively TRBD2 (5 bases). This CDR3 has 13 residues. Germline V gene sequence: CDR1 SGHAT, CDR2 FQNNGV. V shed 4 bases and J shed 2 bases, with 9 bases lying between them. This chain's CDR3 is CASSYPGTYEQYF. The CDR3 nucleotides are TGTGCCAGCAGCTATCCGGGAACCTACGAGCAGTACTTC. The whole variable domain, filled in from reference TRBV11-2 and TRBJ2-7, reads EAGVAQSPRYKIIEKRQSVAFWCNPISGHATLYWYQQILGQGPKLLIQFQNNGVVDDSQLPKDRFSAERLKGVDSTLKIQPAKLEDSAVYLCASSYPGTYEQYFGPGTRLTVT.

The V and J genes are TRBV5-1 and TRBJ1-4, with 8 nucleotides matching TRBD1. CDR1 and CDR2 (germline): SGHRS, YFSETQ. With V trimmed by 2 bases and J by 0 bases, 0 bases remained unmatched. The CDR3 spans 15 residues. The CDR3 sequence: CASSLQGATNEKLFF. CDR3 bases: TGCGCCAGCAGCTTACAGGGGGCAACTAATGAAAAACTGTTTTTT. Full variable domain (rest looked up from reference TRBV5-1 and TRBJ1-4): KAGVTQTPRYLIKTRGQQVTLSCSPISGHRSVSWYQQTPGQGLQFLFEYFSETQRNKGNFPGRFSGRQFSNSRSEMNVSTLELGDSALYLCASSLQGATNEKLFFGSGTQLSVL.

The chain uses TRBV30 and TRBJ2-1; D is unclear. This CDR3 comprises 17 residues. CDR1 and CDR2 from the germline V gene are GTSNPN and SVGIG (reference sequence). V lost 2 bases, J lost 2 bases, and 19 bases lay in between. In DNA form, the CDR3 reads TGTGCCTGGAGTACCCGCCGGGTCATCCCGACCTACAATGAGCAGTTCTTC. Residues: CAWSTRRVIPTYNEQFF.

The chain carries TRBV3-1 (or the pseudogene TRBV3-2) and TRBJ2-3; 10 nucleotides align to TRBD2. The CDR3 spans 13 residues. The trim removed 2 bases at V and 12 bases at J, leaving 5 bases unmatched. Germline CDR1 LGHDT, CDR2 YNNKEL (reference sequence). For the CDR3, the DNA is TGTGCCAGCAGCCAATCCCAGCGGGGGGGACAGTATTTT. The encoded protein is CASSQSQRGGQYF.

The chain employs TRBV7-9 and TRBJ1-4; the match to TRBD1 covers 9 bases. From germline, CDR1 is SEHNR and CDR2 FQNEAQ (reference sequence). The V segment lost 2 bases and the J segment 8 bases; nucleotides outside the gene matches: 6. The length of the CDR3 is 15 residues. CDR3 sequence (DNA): TGTGCCAGCAGCTTAAACAGGGGGCTGAACGAAAAACTGTTTTTT. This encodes CASSLNRGLNEKLFF. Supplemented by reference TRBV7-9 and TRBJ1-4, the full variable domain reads DTGVSQNPRHKITKRGQNVTFRCDPISEHNRLYWYRQTLGQGPEFLTYFQNEAQLEKSRLLSDRFSAERPKGSFSTLEIQRTEQGDSAMYLCASSLNRGLNEKLFFGSGTQLSVL.

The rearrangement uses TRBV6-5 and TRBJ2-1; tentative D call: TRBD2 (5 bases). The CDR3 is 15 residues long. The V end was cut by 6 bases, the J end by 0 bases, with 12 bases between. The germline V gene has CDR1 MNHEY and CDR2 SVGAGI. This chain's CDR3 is CASSPLTTSYNEQFF. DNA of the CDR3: TGTGCCAGCAGCCCCTTGACTACCTCCTACAATGAGCAGTTCTTC.